The next 12 T cell receptor beta chains were all read from a single sample in a study of beta chain features in type 1 diabetes (dated by TCRdb to the late 2010s). The library was made by the immunoSEQ multiplex PCR assay. All of the isolated RNA was reverse transcribed with the High Capacity cDNA Reverse Transcription Kit, so expressed TCRB transcripts were sequenced. As stored in TCRdb, this immuneACCESS dataset retains in-frame rearrangements with V and J assigned. A fraction of the clones does not appear; measured against another copy, unresolved V genes explain less than half of the discrepancy, and the remainder lacks a known reason. This sample comprises fewer than 65,000 clones, roughly 60% of them detected only once. The ten top clones hold 2% to 2.5% of the sample. The sequenced sample was Tregs from blood. The intended sense of this specimen's cell subset or site label: regulatory CD4+ T cells. These receptor sequences come from a woman between 18 and 29 years old in good health.

The rearrangement uses TRBV7-9 and TRBJ1-2; 8 bases match TRBD1. The CDR3 extends over 17 amino acids. Germline V gene data show CDR1 as SEHNR and CDR2 as FQNEAQ (reference sequence). J gave up 0 bases and V 5 bases, and 11 bases lay outside the gene matches. The CDR3 sequence is CASSPGTGVQSNYGYTF. Written as DNA, the CDR3 is TGTGCCAGCAGCCCGGGGACAGGAGTACAATCTAACTATGGCTACACCTTC. The variable domain in full, completed from reference TRBV7-9 and TRBJ1-2, reads DTGVSQNPRHKITKRGQNVTFRCDPISEHNRLYWYRQTLGQGPEFLTYFQNEAQLEKSRLLSDRFSAERPKGSFSTLEIQRTEQGDSAMYLCASSPGTGVQSNYGYTFGSGTRLTVV.

This clone has just a few counts. The V call is TRBV11-2, the J call TRBJ2-3; TRBD2 matches at 8 bases. The CDR3 is 16 amino acids. J lost 6 bases, V lost 5 bases, and 13 bases had no gene match. Germline loops: CDR1 SGHAT, CDR2 FQNNGV. The CDR3 region is CASSPLAGGWSDTQYF. The CDR3 DNA reads TGTGCCAGCAGCCCTCTAGCGGGTGGGTGGTCGGATACGCAGTATTTT.

The chain employs TRBV29-1 and TRBJ1-1; unclear D gene. The CDR3 extends over 12 amino acids. Trimming removed 4 bases from V and 2 bases from J, with 8 bases in between. Germline assignment: CDR1 SQVTM and CDR2 ANQGSEA. CDR3 loop: CSVGNRNTEAFF. The DNA for the CDR3 is TGCAGCGTTGGGAACAGAAACACTGAAGCTTTCTTT.

The chain couples TRBV7-9 to TRBJ1-5, with D possibly being TRBD1 (5 bases). The CDR3 runs 14 residues. V gave up 1 base and J gave up 5 bases, with 9 bases separating them. Germline V gene sequence: CDR1 SEHNR, CDR2 FQNEAQ (reference sequence). Here the CDR3 DNA reads TGTGCCAGCAGCTTAGAGGCAGGGCATCAGCCCCAGCATTTT. Translation: CASSLEAGHQPQHF.

The chain combines TRBV12-5 with TRBJ2-3; 8 bases are a match to TRBD1. With V trimmed by 4 bases and J by 6 bases, 12 bases remained unmatched. The V gene's germline CDR1 is LGHNT and CDR2 FRNRAP. This CDR3 is 16 amino acids long. The CDR3 DNA reads as TGTGCTAGTGGTTCCCTGCCCGGACAGGGCAGGGATACGCAGTATTTT. Protein: CASGSLPGQGRDTQYF.

This clone was counted a few times. J is TRBJ2-1 and V is TRBV12-5; the match to TRBD2 covers 12 bases. The CDR3 sequence is 17 residues long. Germline values: CDR1 LGHNT, CDR2 FRNRAP. Losses at the gene ends were 1 base for V and 7 bases for J; bases not matched to a gene: 8. The CDR3 DNA follows: TGTGCTAGTGGTTTGGCCCTCGCTAGCGGGAGGGTTAATGAGCAGTTCTTC. This codes for CASGLALASGRVNEQFF.

This chain uses TRBV10-3 with TRBJ1-1; D perhaps matches TRBD1 (6 bases). V was shortened by 11 bases and J by 4 bases, with 20 bases between the two germline ends. CDR1 ENHRY and CDR2 SYGVKD come from the germline V gene. The CDR3 loop spans 14 amino acids. The CDR3 region has the DNA TGTGCCTATTCACCCCAACAGGGCCGCACTGAAGCTTTCTTT. Translating gives CAYSPQQGRTEAFF.

This CDR3 reads CASSSDSSGNTIYF. CDR3 nucleotides: TGCGCCAGCAGCTCCGACAGTTCTGGAAACACCATATATTTT. This chain uses TRBV5-1 with TRBJ1-3; a weak D match, TRBD1 (5 bases). The CDR3 consists of 14 residues. Deletions cut 3 bases from V and 1 base from J, with 8 bases between. Germline values: CDR1 SGHRS, CDR2 YFSETQ.

The CDR3 here is CASRRGSTDTQYF. DNA for the CDR3: TGTGCCAGCAGGCGAGGCAGCACAGATACGCAGTATTTT. The rearrangement joins TRBV27 to TRBJ2-3, with D hard to call. Trimming removed 6 bases at V and 0 bases at J, with 7 bases between. Germline-derived CDR1 and CDR2 are MNHEY and SMNVEV (reference sequence). This CDR3 has 13 amino acids.

The chain combines TRBV6-1 with TRBJ1-6, with TRBD1 as a possible D gene (5 bases). With 6 bases removed from V and 12 bases from J, the gap between germline ends came to 12 bases. The CDR3 sequence is 12 residues long. Germline values: CDR1 MNHNS, CDR2 SASEGT. The CDR3 nucleotides are TGTGCCAGCAGCCCCCAGGGAGGACCCCTCCACTTT. Amino acids: CASSPQGGPLHF.

The rearrangement uses TRBV5-1 and TRBJ2-2; weak D call: TRBD2 (5 bases). CDR3 size: 16 residues. In germline, CDR1 is SGHRS, CDR2 YFSETQ. With 1 base removed from V and 0 bases from J, the gap between germline ends came to 10 bases. CDR3 region: CASSLFIGANTGELFF. CDR3 nucleotide sequence: TGCGCCAGCAGCTTGTTTATCGGGGCGAACACCGGGGAGCTGTTTTTT.

This clone was counted a few times. This sequence joins TRBV30 and TRBJ2-1; tentatively, D is TRBD1 (6 bases). V was shortened by 0 bases and J by 0 bases, with 9 bases between the two germline ends. The germline V gene encodes CDR1 GTSNPN and CDR2 SVGIG (reference sequence). This CDR3 comprises 15 residues. The CDR3 DNA reads as TGTGCCTGGAGTGTAATGGGGGCCTCCTACAATGAGCAGTTCTTC. This translates into CAWSVMGASYNEQFF.